This TCR beta chain was profiled in a study of somatic mutations in cytotoxic T cells in rheumatoid arthritis. Study findings and constraints: A significant difference in CD8+ T-cell clonality was not found between rheumatoid arthritis patients and age-matched healthy controls. Healthy controls showed no age-related rise in CD8+ clonality, whereas rheumatoid arthritis patients did. No correction for multiple comparisons was applied to the slight TRBV07 underrepresentation in rheumatoid arthritis patients.

By positive magnetic bead selection, CD4+ and CD8+ cells were isolated, and their purity was checked by flow cytometry. The CDR3 is made up of 15 amino acids. The germline gives CDR1 SGDLS, CDR2 YYNGEE. V lost 0 bases and J lost 4, with 10 bases in between. About this clone itself: What it binds is not known.

The repertoire was sequenced with immunoSEQ multiplex PCR; TCRdb's copy has only in-frame clones and lacks some. The sample shows 10,000 or so clones, roughly 73% of them seen only once. The specimen was CD8+ T cells sorted from blood. The sequence came from a man between 45 and 60 years old in good health. J is TRBJ2-2 and V is TRBV9, with D possibly matching TRBD2 (6 bases). This CDR3 is CASSVGRRGTGELFF. The CDR3 nucleotides are TGTGCCAGCAGCGTAGGTAGGCGGGGCACCGGGGAGCTGTTTTTT.